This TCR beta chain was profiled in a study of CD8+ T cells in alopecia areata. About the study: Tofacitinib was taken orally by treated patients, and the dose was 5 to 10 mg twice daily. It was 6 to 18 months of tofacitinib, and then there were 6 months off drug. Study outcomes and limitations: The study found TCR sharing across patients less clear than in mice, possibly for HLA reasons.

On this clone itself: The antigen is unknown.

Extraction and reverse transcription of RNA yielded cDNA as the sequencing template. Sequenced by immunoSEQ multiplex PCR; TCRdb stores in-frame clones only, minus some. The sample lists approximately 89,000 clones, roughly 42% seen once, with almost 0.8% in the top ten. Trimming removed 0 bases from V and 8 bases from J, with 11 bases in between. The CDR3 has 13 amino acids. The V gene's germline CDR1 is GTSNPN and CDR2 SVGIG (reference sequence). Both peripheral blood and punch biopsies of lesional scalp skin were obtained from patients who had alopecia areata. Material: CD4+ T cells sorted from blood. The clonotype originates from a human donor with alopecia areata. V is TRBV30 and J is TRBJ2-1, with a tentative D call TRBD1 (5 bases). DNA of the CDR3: TGTGCCTGGAGTGTGGGCAGGGAAGATGAGCAGTTCTTC. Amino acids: CAWSVGREDEQFF.